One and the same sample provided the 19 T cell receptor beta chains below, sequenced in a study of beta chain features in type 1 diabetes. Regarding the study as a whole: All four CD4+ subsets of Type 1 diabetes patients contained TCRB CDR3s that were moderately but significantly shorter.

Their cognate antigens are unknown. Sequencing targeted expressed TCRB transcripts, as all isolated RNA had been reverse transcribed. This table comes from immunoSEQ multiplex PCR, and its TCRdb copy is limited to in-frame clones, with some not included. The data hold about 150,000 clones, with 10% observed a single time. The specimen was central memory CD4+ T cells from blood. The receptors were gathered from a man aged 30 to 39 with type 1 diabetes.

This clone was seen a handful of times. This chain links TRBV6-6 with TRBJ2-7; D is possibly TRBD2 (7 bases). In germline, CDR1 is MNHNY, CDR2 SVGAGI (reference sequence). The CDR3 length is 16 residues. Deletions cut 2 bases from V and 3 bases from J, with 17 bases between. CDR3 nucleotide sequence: TGTGCCAGCAGTTACGGGGGGCGGCGCGGGAGCTACGAGCAGTACTTC. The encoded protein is CASSYGGRRGSYEQYF.

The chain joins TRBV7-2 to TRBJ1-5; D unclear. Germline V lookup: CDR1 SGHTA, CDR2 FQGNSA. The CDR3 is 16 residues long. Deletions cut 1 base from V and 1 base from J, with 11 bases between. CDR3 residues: CASSLVAAGSNQPQHF. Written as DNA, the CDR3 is TGTGCCAGCAGCTTAGTCGCTGCGGGAAGCAATCAGCCCCAGCATTTT. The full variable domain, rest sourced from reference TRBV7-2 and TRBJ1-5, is GAGVSQSPSNKVTEKGKDVELRCDPISGHTALYWYRQSLGQGLEFLIYFQGNSAPDKSGLPSDRFSAERTGGSVSTLTIQRTQQEDSAVYLCASSLVAAGSNQPQHFGDGTRLSIL.

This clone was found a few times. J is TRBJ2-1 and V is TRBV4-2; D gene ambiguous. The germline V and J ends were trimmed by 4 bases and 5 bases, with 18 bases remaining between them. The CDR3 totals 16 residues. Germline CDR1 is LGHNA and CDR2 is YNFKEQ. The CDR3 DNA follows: TGTGCCAGCAGCCGGAATAGCAATGTGCGAAACAATGAGCAGTTCTTC. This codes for CASSRNSNVRNNEQFF.

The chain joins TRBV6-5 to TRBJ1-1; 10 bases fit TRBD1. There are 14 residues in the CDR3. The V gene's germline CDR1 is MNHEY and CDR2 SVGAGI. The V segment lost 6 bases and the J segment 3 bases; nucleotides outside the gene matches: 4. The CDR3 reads CASSDGQGDTEAFF. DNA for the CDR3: TGTGCCAGCAGCGATGGACAGGGGGACACTGAAGCTTTCTTT.

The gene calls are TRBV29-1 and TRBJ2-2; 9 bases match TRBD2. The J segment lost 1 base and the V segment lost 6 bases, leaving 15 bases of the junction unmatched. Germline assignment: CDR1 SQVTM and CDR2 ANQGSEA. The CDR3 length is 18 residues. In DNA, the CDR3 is TGCAGCGTATCACAATTACATAGCGGGAGTTTGAACACCGGGGAGCTGTTTTTT. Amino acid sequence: CSVSQLHSGSLNTGELFF.

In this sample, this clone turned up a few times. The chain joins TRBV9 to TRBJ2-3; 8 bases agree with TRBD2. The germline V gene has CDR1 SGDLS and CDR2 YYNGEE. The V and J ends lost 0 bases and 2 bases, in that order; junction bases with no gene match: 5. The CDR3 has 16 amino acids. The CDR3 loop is CASSVASGGLTDTQYF. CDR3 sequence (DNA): TGTGCCAGCAGCGTAGCTTCGGGAGGGCTCACAGATACGCAGTATTTT.

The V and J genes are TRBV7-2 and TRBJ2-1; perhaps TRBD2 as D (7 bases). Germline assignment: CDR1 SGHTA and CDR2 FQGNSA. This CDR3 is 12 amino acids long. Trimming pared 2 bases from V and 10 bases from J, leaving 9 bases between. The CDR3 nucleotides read TGTGCCAGCAGCTTAAGCGGGACAGAGCAGTTCTTC. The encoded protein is CASSLSGTEQFF.

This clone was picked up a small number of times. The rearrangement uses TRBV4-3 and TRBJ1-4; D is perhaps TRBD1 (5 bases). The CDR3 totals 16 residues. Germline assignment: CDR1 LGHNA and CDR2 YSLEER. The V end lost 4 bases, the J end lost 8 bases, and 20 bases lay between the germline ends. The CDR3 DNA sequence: TGCGCCAGCAGCCGCACAACAGGCCTCCGGACGGAAAAACTGTTTTTT. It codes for CASSRTTGLRTEKLFF.

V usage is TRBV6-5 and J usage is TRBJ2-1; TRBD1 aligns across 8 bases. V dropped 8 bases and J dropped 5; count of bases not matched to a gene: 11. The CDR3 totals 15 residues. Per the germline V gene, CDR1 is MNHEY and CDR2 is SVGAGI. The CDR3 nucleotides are TGTGCCAGCGCACAAAAACGGACAGGGCACAATGAGCAGTTCTTC. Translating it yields CASAQKRTGHNEQFF.

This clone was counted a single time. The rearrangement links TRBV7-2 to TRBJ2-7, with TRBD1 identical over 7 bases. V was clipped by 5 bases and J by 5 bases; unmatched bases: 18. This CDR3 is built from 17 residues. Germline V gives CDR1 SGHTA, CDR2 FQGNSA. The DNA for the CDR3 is TGTGCCAGCAGCCAAGGGGTGGTAACGGGACAGTCCCACGAGCAGTACTTC. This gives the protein CASSQGVVTGQSHEQYF.

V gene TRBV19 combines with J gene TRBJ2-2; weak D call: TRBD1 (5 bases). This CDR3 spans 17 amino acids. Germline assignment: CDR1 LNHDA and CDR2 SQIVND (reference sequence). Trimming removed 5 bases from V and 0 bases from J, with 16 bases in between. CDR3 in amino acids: CASSPLVGATNTGELFF. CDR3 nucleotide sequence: TGTGCCAGTAGTCCGCTAGTAGGGGCTACGAACACCGGGGAGCTGTTTTTT. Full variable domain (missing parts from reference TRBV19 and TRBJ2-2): DGGITQSPKYLFRKEGQNVTLSCEQNLNHDAMYWYRQDPGQGLRLIYYSQIVNDFQKGDIAEGYSVSREKKESFPLTVTSAQKNPTAFYLCASSPLVGATNTGELFFGEGSRLTVL.

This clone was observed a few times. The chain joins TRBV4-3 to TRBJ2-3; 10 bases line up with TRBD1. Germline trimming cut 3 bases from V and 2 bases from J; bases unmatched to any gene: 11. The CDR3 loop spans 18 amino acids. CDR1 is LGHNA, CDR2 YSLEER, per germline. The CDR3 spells CASSQNQPGQGTTDTQYF. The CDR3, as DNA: TGCGCCAGCAGCCAGAACCAACCGGGACAGGGGACCACAGATACGCAGTATTTT.

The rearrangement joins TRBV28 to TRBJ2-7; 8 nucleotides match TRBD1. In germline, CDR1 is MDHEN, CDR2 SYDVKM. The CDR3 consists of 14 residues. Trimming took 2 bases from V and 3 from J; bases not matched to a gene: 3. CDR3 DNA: TGTGCCAGCAGTTTAATAGGACAGGGCTACGAGCAGTACTTC. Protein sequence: CASSLIGQGYEQYF.

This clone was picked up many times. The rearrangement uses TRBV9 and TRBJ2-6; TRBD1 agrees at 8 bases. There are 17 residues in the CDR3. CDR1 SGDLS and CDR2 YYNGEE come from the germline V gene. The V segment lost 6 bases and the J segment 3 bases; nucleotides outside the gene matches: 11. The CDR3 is CASTPTGDGGGANVLTF. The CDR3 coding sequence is TGTGCCAGCACCCCGACAGGGGATGGCGGTGGGGCCAACGTCCTGACTTTC.

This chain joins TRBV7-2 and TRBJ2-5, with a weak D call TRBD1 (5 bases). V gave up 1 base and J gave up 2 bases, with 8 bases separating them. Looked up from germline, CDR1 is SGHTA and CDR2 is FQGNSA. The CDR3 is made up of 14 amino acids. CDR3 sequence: CASSLGQNQETQYF. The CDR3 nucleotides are TGTGCCAGCAGCTTAGGACAGAATCAAGAGACCCAGTACTTC.

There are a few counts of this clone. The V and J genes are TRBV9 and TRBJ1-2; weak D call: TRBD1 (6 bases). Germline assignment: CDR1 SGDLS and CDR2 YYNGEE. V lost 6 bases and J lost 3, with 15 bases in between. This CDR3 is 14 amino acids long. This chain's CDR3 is CASTGGPGDYGYTF. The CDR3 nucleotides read TGTGCCAGCACGGGGGGGCCGGGGGACTATGGCTACACCTTC. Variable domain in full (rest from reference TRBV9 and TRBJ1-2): DSGVTQTPKHLITATGQRVTLRCSPRSGDLSVYWYQQSLDQGLQFLIQYYNGEERAKGNILERFSAQQFPDLHSELNLSSLELGDSALYFCASTGGPGDYGYTFGSGTRLTVV.

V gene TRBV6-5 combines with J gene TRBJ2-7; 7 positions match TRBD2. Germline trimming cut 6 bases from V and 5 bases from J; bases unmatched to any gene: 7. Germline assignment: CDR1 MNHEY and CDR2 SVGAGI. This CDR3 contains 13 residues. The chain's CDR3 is CASRMTSTHEQYF. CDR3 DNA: TGTGCCAGCAGAATGACTAGCACCCACGAGCAGTACTTC.

The CDR3 sequence is CASSFETGGHNEQFF. The CDR3 DNA sequence: TGTGCCAGCAGTTTTGAGACAGGGGGCCACAATGAGCAGTTCTTC. The chain employs TRBV28 and TRBJ2-1, with 10 bases matching TRBD1. The CDR3 sequence is 15 residues long. The germline CDR1 and CDR2 sequences are MDHEN and SYDVKM. J was trimmed by 5 bases and V by 3 bases; bases with no gene match: 4. Complete variable domain (other parts from reference TRBV28 and TRBJ2-1): DVKVTQSSRYLVKRTGEKVFLECVQDMDHENMFWYRQDPGLGLRLIYFSYDVKMKEKGDIPEGYSVSREKKERFSLILESASTNQTSMYLCASSFETGGHNEQFFGPGTRLTVL.

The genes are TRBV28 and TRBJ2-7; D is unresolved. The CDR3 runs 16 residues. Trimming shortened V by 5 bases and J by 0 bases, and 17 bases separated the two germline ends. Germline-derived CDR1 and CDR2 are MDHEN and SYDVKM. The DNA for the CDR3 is TGTGCCAGCAGTGGGCCAGAACCCGAGAGCTCCTACGAGCAGTACTTC. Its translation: CASSGPEPESSYEQYF.